These 16 T cell receptor beta chains were sequenced from one sample in a study of T cells in Graves' hyperthyroidism and ophthalmopathy. Amplified TCR beta CDR3 regions derived from RNA transcripts. Initially, a first-round RT-PCR of the TCR CDR3 employed the HTBI primer set. TCRdb re-analysed the multiplex PCR reads in MiXCR, keeping a single row per CDR3 protein. The sample carries 550,000 to 800,000 distinct CDR3 sequences, around 17% recorded once. The sample taken for sequencing was blood. The source is a man aged 18 to 30 with Graves' hyperthyroidism.

This clonotype appeared a few times. This sequence joins TRBV29-1 and TRBJ2-1, with D maybe TRBD2 (5 bases). There are 15 residues in the CDR3. Trimming removed 7 bases from V and 0 bases from J, with 16 bases in between. Germline assignment: CDR1 SQVTM and CDR2 ANQGSEA. The CDR3, as DNA: TGCAGCGCCTCGCGGGCCCTCAGCTCCTACAATGAGCAGTTCTTC. Its translation: CSASRALSSYNEQFF.

This clonotype was recorded at least ten times. The rearrangement links TRBV3-1 to TRBJ1-5; D perhaps matches TRBD1 (5 bases). Germline CDR1 reads LGHDT; CDR2 reads YNNKEL (reference sequence). The CDR3 runs to 17 residues. Trimming stripped 1 base from V and 10 bases from J, with 23 bases between. CDR3 DNA: TGTGCCAGCAGCCAAGCGGTGGAGGGGAGTTCAGAGGGACCCCAGCATTTT. Its translation: CASSQAVEGSSEGPQHF.

This clonotype has more than one count but fewer than ten. CDR3 sequence reads: CASSDVGGRSYEQYF. CDR3 nucleotides: TGCGCCAGCAGCGACGTCGGGGGTAGGTCCTACGAGCAGTACTTC. V is TRBV4-1 and J is TRBJ2-7, with a possible D match to TRBD2 (6 bases). The CDR3 consists of 15 residues. Trimming took 5 bases from V and 1 from J, leaving 15 bases between them. Looked up from germline, CDR1 is MGHRA and CDR2 is YSYEKL.

The chain links TRBV27 to TRBJ2-6, with D perhaps being TRBD1 or TRBD2 (5 bases each). Trimming took 8 bases from V and 3 from J, leaving 17 bases between them. The CDR3 loop spans 16 amino acids. Per the germline V gene, CDR1 is MNHEY and CDR2 is SMNVEV (reference sequence). CDR3 sequence (DNA): TGTGCCAGCGGTGAGCAGGGAGTAAGTGGGGCCAACGTCCTGACTTTC. Protein product: CASGEQGVSGANVLTF.

This clonotype was observed a few times. The J gene is TRBJ1-1, the V gene TRBV10-1; D gene unclear. V was pared by 6 bases and J by 0 bases, with 8 bases between. The germline gives CDR1 WNHNN, CDR2 SYGVQD (reference sequence). There are 13 residues in the CDR3. CDR3 loop: CASRADLNTEAFF. The CDR3 DNA sequence: TGCGCCAGCAGAGCAGACCTGAACACTGAAGCTTTCTTT.

This chain links TRBV5-1 with TRBJ2-7; tentatively, D is TRBD2 (6 bases). V dropped 3 bases and J dropped 1 base, with 8 bases sitting between them. Germline CDR1 reads SGHRS; CDR2 reads YFSETQ. This CDR3 comprises 13 residues. CDR3 in DNA: TGCGCCAGCAGCTCCCGGGAGTCCTACGAGCAGTACTTC. Its translation: CASSSRESYEQYF.

This clonotype occurred many times. The chain links TRBV6-2 or TRBV6-3 to TRBJ2-3; D gene uncertain. CDR3 length: 13 residues. The V end was cut by 4 bases, the J end by 2 bases, with 7 bases between. In germline, CDR1 is MNHEY, CDR2 SVGEGT. The CDR3 loop is CASSWRTTDTQYF. DNA of the CDR3: TGTGCCAGCAGTTGGCGAACCACAGATACGCAGTATTTT.

This clonotype occurred a few times. The gene calls are TRBV29-1 and TRBJ2-3; TRBD2 is a possible D gene (6 bases). CDR1 is SQVTM and CDR2 is ANQGSEA in the germline V gene. Trimming removed 8 bases from V and 3 bases from J, with 18 bases in between. The CDR3 contains 14 residues. The CDR3 DNA reads TGCAGCACCCTGGGAGGCCAAGGGACAGATACGCAGTATTTT. Translation: CSTLGGQGTDTQYF.

The chain recombines TRBV19 with TRBJ1-1; no reliable D call. The germline CDR1 and CDR2 sequences are LNHDA and SQIVND (reference sequence). V shed 3 bases and J shed 7 bases, with 9 bases lying between them. The CDR3 contains 12 residues. CDR3 sequence (DNA): TGTGCCAGTAGTATCCCCCCAAGTGAAGCTTTCTTT. It yields the protein CASSIPPSEAFF.

The chain is built from TRBV19 and TRBJ2-3; D might be TRBD1 (6 bases). The CDR3 runs to 15 residues. Germline CDR1 is LNHDA and CDR2 is SQIVND (reference sequence). V was cut by 6 bases and J by 6 bases, with 19 bases left in between. The CDR3 loop is CASSRLAGTWDTQYF. CDR3 nucleotides: TGTGCCAGTAGCCGCCTAGCAGGGACATGGGATACGCAGTATTTT.

The chain joins TRBV5-1 to TRBJ2-3; 10 positions match TRBD2. Trimming cost V 4 bases and J 1 base; bases outside gene matches: 12. CDR1 and CDR2 from the germline V gene are SGHRS and YFSETQ. The CDR3 is 18 amino acids. The CDR3 region is CASSPQPLAGARTDTQYF. DNA of the CDR3: TGCGCCAGCAGCCCCCAACCTCTAGCGGGGGCCCGCACAGATACGCAGTATTTT.

V is TRBV19 and J is TRBJ2-3; 16 nucleotides agree with TRBD2. CDR1 is LNHDA and CDR2 is SQIVND in the germline V gene (reference sequence). V shed 7 bases, J shed 2 bases, and the junction held 15 bases outside the gene matches. The CDR3 spans 20 residues. CDR3 sequence reads: CASTPQDRGLAGGFTDTQYF. The CDR3 nucleotides are TGTGCCAGTACCCCGCAGGACAGGGGACTAGCGGGAGGGTTCACAGATACGCAGTATTTT.

This chain uses TRBV29-1 with TRBJ1-4, with a tentative D call TRBD1 (6 bases). Per the germline V gene, CDR1 is SQVTM and CDR2 is ANQGSEA. The CDR3 consists of 13 residues. Trimming took off 5 bases at V and 8 bases at J, with 15 bases between the two ends. CDR3 protein: CSVSSRGREKLFF. The DNA for the CDR3 is TGCAGCGTTTCATCCAGGGGCCGGGAAAAACTGTTTTTT.

This clonotype was picked up many times. For the CDR3, the DNA is TGTGCCACCAGCAGAGCCCCGGGGGCCCAGGGGCGTCCGGACGAGCAGTACTTC. Protein product: CATSRAPGAQGRPDEQYF. The chain combines TRBV15 with TRBJ2-7; D possibly uses TRBD1 or TRBD2 (6 bases each). Trimming removed 1 base at V and 5 bases at J, with 24 bases between. The CDR3 is made up of 18 amino acids. Germline assignment: CDR1 LNHNV and CDR2 YYDKDF (reference sequence).

This clonotype was found a few times. This chain links TRBV19 with TRBJ2-3; the match to TRBD1 covers 9 bases. The CDR3 is 16 amino acids. Germline V gene sequence: CDR1 LNHDA, CDR2 SQIVND (reference sequence). V lost 5 bases and J lost 5; bases outside the gene matches: 11. The chain's CDR3 is CASSLLRGQGLDTQYF. The CDR3 DNA reads TGTGCCAGTAGTCTCCTCAGGGGACAGGGCTTAGATACGCAGTATTTT. The full variable domain, rest sourced from reference TRBV19 and TRBJ2-3, is DGGITQSPKYLFRKEGQNVTLSCEQNLNHDAMYWYRQDPGQGLRLIYYSQIVNDFQKGDIAEGYSVSREKKESFPLTVTSAQKNPTAFYLCASSLLRGQGLDTQYFGPGTRLTVL.

This clonotype was observed a few times. The rearrangement uses TRBV7-2 and TRBJ2-7; either TRBD1 or TRBD2 may fit D (6 bases each). CDR1 and CDR2 from the germline V gene are SGHTA and FQGNSA. The CDR3 consists of 14 residues. The V gene lost 6 bases and the J gene lost 6 bases, with 18 bases spanning the gap. The CDR3, as DNA: TGTGCCAGCAGAGTCGGGGGCGGGGCTGGCGAGCAGTACTTC. Translated: CASRVGGGAGEQYF.